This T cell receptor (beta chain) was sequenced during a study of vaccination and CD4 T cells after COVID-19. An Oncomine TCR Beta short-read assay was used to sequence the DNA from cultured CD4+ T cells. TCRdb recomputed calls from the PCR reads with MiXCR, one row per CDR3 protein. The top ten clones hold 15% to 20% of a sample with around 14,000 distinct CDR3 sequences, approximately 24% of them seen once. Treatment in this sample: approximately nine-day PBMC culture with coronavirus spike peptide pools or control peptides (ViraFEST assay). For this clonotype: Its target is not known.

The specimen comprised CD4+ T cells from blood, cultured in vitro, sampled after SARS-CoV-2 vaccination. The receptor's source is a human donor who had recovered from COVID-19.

The CDR3 region has the DNA TGTGCCAGCAGCAGGGGGTATACGGACATTCAGTACTTC. This gives the protein CASSRGYTDIQYF. The chain is built from TRBV5-8 and TRBJ2-4; TRBD1 might be the D (6 bases). Germline loops: CDR1 SGHTS, CDR2 YDEGEE. CDR3 length: 13 amino acids. The V gene lost 4 bases and the J gene lost 8 bases, with 13 bases spanning the gap. Full variable domain (remainder filled in from reference TRBV5-8 and TRBJ2-4): EAGVTQSPTHLIKTRGQQATLRCSPISGHTSVYWYQQALGLGLQFLLWYDEGEERNRGNFPPRFSGRQFPNYSSELNVNALELEDSALYLCASSRGYTDIQYFGAGTRLSVL.